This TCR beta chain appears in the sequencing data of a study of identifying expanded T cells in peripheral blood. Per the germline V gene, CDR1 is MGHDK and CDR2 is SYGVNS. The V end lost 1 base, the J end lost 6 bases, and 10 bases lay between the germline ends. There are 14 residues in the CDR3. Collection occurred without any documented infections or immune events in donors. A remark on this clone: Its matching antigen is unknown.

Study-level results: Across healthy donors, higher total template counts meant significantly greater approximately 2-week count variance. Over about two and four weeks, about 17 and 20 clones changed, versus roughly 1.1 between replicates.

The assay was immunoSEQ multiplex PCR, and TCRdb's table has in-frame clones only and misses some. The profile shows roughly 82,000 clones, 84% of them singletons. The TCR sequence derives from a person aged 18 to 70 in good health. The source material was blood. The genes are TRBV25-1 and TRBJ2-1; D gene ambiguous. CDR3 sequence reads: CASSEFDWSNEQFF. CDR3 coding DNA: TGTGCCAGCAGTGAATTCGACTGGAGCAATGAGCAGTTCTTC.